This T cell receptor beta chain comes out of a study of blood T cell repertoires in COVID-19. Study overall: COVID-19 samples from acute and convalescent phases originated in the United States, Italy and Spain. Sources were T cells, B-cell-depleted T cells, or PBMCs; the material itself was cDNA or gDNA.

Germline V gene data show CDR1 as MNHEY and CDR2 as SVGEGT. V dropped 0 bases and J dropped 1; count of bases not matched to a gene: 6. This CDR3 region has 19 residues. Per the authors' pipeline: Researchers report that nucleated cell counts were estimated from reference gene primer amplification. Only in-frame clones appear in the TCRdb table, and some are missing; sequencing was by immunoSEQ multiplex PCR. V and J calls plus clone size are reproduced from that table; the DNA served to infer D and trimming. There are 65,000 to 75,000 clones in the sample; about nine tenths occur only once, and approximately 29% lies in the top ten.

This receptor was taken from a woman older than 75 with active or convalescent COVID-19. The chain recombines TRBV6-2 or TRBV6-3 with TRBJ2-2, with 12 bases aligning to TRBD2. Sequencing was performed on peripheral blood. The CDR3 sequence is CASSYSVTSGGVNTGELFF. For the CDR3, the DNA is TGTGCCAGCAGTTACTCAGTGACTAGCGGGGGCGTGAACACCGGGGAGCTGTTTTTT.